This TCR beta chain emerged from a study of T-cell reconstitution after alpha-beta-depleted transplantation in children. This clonotype was counted at least ten times. Its antigen remains unknown. The CDR3 covers 13 residues. The V end lost 0 bases, the J end lost 4 bases, and 6 bases lay between the germline ends. Germline CDR1 SGHRS, CDR2 YFSETQ. Preparing the TCRbeta library involved the use of unique molecular identifiers. TCRdb reprocessed the PCR reads with MiXCR, giving one entry per CDR3 protein. The sample yields around 580,000 distinct CDR3 sequences, roughly a quarter seen once. The study's findings and limits: Surviving recipient T cells and intrathymic progenitors accounted for some patients' high TCRbeta diversity at day 60. Reportedly, only several hundred clones from non-depleted graft cells drove alpha-beta T-cell counts at about two months. Once a year had passed after transplant, T-cell counts and diversity came mostly from newly produced T cells.

The sequencing used PBMCs, collected before TCRalphabeta/CD19-depleted stem cell transplant. The TCR originated in a boy in the first two years of life with Wiskott-Aldrich syndrome, due to receive a stem cell transplant. The chain combines TRBV5-1 with TRBJ2-3, with a possible D match to TRBD2 (5 bases). Here the CDR3 DNA reads TGCGCCAGCAGCTTGGGGACTTCAGATACGCAGTATTTT. It translates to CASSLGTSDTQYF.